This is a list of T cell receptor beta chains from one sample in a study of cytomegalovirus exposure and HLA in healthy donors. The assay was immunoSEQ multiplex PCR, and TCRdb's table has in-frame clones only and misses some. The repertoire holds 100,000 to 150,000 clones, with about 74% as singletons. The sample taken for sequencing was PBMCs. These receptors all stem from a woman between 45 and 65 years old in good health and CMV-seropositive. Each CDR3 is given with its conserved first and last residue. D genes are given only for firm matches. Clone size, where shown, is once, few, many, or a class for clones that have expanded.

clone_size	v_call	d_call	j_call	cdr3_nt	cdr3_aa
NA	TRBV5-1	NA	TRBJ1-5	TGCGCCAGCAGCTTGGTCCCGGACACCAATCAGCCCCAGCATTTT	CASSLVPDTNQPQHF
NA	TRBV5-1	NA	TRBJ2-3	TGCGCCAGCAGCCCCCTAGGGGGTAGCACAGATACGCGGTATTTT	CASSPLGGSTDTRYF
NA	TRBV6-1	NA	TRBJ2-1	TGTGCCAGCAGTGAACTTTACAATGAGCAGTTCTTC	CASSELYNEQFF
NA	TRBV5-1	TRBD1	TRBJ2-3	TGCGCCAGCAGCGCCGGGACAGGGGTCCCAGATACGCAGTATTTT	CASSAGTGVPDTQYF
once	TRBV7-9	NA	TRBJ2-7	TGTTCCAGCAGCACTTCGACTAGCTCCTACGAGCAGTACTTC	CSSSTSTSSYEQYF
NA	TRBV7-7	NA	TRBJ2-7	TGTGCCAGCAGCTCCCCTAGGGAGCAGTACTTC	CASSSPREQYF
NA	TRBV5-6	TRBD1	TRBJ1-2	TGTGCCAGCAGCCCGACAGGGGTAGATGGCTACACCTTC	CASSPTGVDGYTF
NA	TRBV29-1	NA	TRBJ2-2	TGCAGCGTTAAAGACTTGAACACCGGGGAGCTGTTTTTT	CSVKDLNTGELFF
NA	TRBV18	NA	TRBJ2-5	TGTGCCAGCTCACCACTACAACAGGAGACCCAGTACTTC	CASSPLQQETQYF
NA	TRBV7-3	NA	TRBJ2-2	TGTGCCAGCAGCCCCCCAGGAGGTGGCGCCGGGGAGCTGTTTTTT	CASSPPGGGAGELFF
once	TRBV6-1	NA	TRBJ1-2	TGTGCCAGCAGTGAAGAGCCAGGTGGGTCAGCTAACTATGGCTACACCTTC	CASSEEPGGSANYGYTF
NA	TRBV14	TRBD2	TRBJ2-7	TGTGCCAGCAGCCAGGGATGGCGGGGGGCCTCTAGCTCCTACGAGCAGTACTTC	CASSQGWRGASSSYEQYF
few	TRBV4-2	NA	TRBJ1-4	TGTGCCAGCAGCCCTCGGAGGGGCGATGAAAAACTGTTTTTT	CASSPRRGDEKLFF
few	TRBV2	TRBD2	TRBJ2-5	TGTGCCAGCAGGGGGGGGGTAGGGAGAGAGACCCAGTACTTC	CASRGGVGRETQYF
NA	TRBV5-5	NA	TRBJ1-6	TGTGCCAGCACCAACCAAGCTTATAATTCACCCCTCCACTTT	CASTNQAYNSPLHF
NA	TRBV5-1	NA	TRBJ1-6	TGCGCCAGCAGCTTGGTCCCCAGGGGTGTTATTGATTCACCCCTCCACTTT	CASSLVPRGVIDSPLHF
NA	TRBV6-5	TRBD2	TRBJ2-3	TGTGCCACCAGACTAGCGGGCGGGGATACGCAGTATTTT	CATRLAGGDTQYF
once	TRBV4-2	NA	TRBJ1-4	TGTGCCAGCAGCCTCCAAGCGACAGCTGGAGAAAAACTGTTTTTT	CASSLQATAGEKLFF
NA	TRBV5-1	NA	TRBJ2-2	TGCGCCAGCAGCACGCAAGATACAGGAATGGGCGGGGAGCTGTTTTTT	CASSTQDTGMGGELFF
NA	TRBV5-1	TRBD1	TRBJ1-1	TGCGCCAGCACCGGGGGGGAGGACAGGGGGACTGAAGCTTTCTTT	CASTGGEDRGTEAFF
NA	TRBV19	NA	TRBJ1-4	TGTGCCAGTAACGCCATAGGGGCGCCTAATGAAAAACTGTTTTTT	CASNAIGAPNEKLFF
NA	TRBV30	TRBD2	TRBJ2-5	TGTGCCTGGAGTGTGGGGACTAGGGTGGAAGAGACCCAGTACTTC	CAWSVGTRVEETQYF
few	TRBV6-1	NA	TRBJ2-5	TGTGCCAGCAGGACTGTTTTAGAGACCCAGTACTTC	CASRTVLETQYF
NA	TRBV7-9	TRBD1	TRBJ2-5	TGTGCCAGCAGCTGGGGACAGGGAACCCAAGAGACCCAGTACTTC	CASSWGQGTQETQYF
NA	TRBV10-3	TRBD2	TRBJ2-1	TGTGCCATCAGCCCGCCTTGGGTAGCGGGGGTCCCCCATGAGCAGTTCTTC	CAISPPWVAGVPHEQFF
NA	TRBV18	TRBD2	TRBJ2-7	TGTGCCAGCTTCACCTCTCTAGCGGGGGCCAACGAGCAGTACTTC	CASFTSLAGANEQYF
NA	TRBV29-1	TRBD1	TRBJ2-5	TGCAGCGCTGGAACAGGGGATCTTGAGACCCAGTACTTC	CSAGTGDLETQYF
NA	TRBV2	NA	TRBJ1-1	TGTGCCAGCAATTCCAGGGTGTGGCTGGGCACTGAAGCTTTCTTT	CASNSRVWLGTEAFF
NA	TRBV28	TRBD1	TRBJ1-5	TGTGCCAGCAGTCCCGGGACAGGGTCTTGGCAGCCCCAGCATTTT	CASSPGTGSWQPQHF
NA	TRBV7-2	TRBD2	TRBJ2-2	TGTGCCAGCAGCCCAAGGGGACTGGCGGGGGGGCAGGGCGGGGAGCTGTTTTTT	CASSPRGLAGGQGGELFF
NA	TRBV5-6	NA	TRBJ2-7	TGTGCCAGCAGCGCAAAGGGGGCGGGGAAGGCCTACGAGCAGTACTTC	CASSAKGAGKAYEQYF
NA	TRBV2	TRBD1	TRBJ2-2	TGTGCCAGCAGAGAAGACAGGGTTGGTACCGGGGAGCTGTTTTTT	CASREDRVGTGELFF
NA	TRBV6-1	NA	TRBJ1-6	TGTGCCAGCAGCTACAGGGACTATAATTCACCCCTCCACTTT	CASSYRDYNSPLHF
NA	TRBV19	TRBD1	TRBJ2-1	TGTGCCAGTAGTATTGTGACAGGGCCCTACAATGAGCAGTTCTTC	CASSIVTGPYNEQFF
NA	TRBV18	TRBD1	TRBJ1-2	TGTGCCAGCTCACCACCGGGACAGGCTACCTATGGCTACACCTTC	CASSPPGQATYGYTF
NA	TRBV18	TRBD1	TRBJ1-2	TGTGCCAGCTCACCACTGGCAGGGGGCTCCGGTATTGGGTATGGCTACACCTTC	CASSPLAGGSGIGYGYTF
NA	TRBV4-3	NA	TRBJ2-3	TGCGCCAGCAGCCCCTCCAGAACAGATACGCAGTATTTT	CASSPSRTDTQYF
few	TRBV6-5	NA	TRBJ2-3	TGTGCCAGCCGAGGGACTACAGATACGCAGTATTTT	CASRGTTDTQYF
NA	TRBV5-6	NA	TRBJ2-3	TGTGCCAGCAGCCTGTATGATACGCAGTATTTT	CASSLYDTQYF
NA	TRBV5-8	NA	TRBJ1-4	TGTGCCATCAGCCGGGCCAGGGTACTAACTAATGAAAAACTGTTTTTT	CAISRARVLTNEKLFF
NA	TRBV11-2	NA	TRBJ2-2	TGTGCCAGCAGCTTAAGGGGGTACACCGGGGAGCTGTTTTTT	CASSLRGYTGELFF
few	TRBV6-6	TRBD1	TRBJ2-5	TGTGCCAGCAGTAGACACAGGGGGTCGAGTGAGACCCAGTACTTC	CASSRHRGSSETQYF
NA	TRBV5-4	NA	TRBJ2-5	TGTGCCAGCAGCCTGCAGTCAGGGGCGCGCGAAGAGACCCAGTACTTC	CASSLQSGAREETQYF
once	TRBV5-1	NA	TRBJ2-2	TGCGCCAGCAGCTTGCAGGGAACCGGGGAGCTGTTTTTT	CASSLQGTGELFF
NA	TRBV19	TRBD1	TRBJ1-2	TGTGCCAGTAGTGCCGGACAGGGGGCAGCGTATGGCTACACCTTC	CASSAGQGAAYGYTF
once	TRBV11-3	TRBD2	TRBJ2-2	TGTGCCAGCAGCTTAGATATCACGGGGGGTGAGGCTTGGACCGGGGAGCTGTTTTTT	CASSLDITGGEAWTGELFF
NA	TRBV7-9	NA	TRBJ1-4	TGTGCCAGCAGCTTATGGGGGGGTCTTAATGAAAAACTGTTTTTT	CASSLWGGLNEKLFF
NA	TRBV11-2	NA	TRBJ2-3	TGTGCCAGCAGCTTCTATGGACAGAGCACAGATACGCAGTATTTT	CASSFYGQSTDTQYF
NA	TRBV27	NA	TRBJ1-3	TGTGCCAGCAAGCGGGGGTCGAGCTCTGGAAACACCATATATTTT	CASKRGSSSGNTIYF
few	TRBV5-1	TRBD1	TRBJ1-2	TGCGCCAGCAGCCCTGACAGGGGGGCTTATGGCTACACCTTC	CASSPDRGAYGYTF
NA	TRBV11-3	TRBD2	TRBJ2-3	TGTGCCAGCAGCCCCGGACTAGCGGGGGGGTCAGATACGCAGTATTTT	CASSPGLAGGSDTQYF
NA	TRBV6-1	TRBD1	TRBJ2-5	TGTGCCAGCAGCCTTGGGGGGACAGGGGGTGAGACCCAGTACTTC	CASSLGGTGGETQYF
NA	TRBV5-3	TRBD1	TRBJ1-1	TGTGCCAGAAGCTTGTGGACAGGGGGCCGGGACACTGAAGCTTTCTTT	CARSLWTGGRDTEAFF